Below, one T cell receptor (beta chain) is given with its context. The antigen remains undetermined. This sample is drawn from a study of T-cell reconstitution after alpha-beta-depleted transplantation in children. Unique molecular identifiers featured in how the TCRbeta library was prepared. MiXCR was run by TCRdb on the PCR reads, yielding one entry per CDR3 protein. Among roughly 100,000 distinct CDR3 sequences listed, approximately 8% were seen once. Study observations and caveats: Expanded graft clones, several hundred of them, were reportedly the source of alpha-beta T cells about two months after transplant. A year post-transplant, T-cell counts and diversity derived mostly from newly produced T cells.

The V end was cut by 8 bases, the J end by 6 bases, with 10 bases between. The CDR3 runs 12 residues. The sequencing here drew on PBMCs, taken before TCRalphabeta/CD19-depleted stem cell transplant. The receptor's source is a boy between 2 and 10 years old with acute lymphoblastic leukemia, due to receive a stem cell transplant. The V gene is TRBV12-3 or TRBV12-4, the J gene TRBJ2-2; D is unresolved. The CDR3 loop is CASLPVSGELFF. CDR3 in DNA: TGTGCCAGCCTACCCGTCTCCGGGGAGCTGTTTTTT.